This T cell receptor beta chain was observed in a study of early T cells in non-severe SARS-CoV-2 infection. The V and J ends lost 4 bases and 4 bases respectively, with 14 bases between them. This CDR3 contains 15 residues. Germline lookup yields CDR1 SGHRS and CDR2 YFSETQ. The TCR library protocol was used to attach unique molecular identifiers. These identifiers were attached to individual cDNA molecules. Using its own MiXCR run on the 5' RACE reads, TCRdb lists one record per CDR3 protein. The table lists around 29,000 distinct CDR3 sequences, about 8.6% of them singletons. This clonotype was picked up many times.

The chain carries TRBV5-1 and TRBJ2-2, with D possibly TRBD2 on 5 matching bases. Sequencing was performed on whole blood. The sequence was obtained from an adult who was a healthcare worker with PCR-confirmed SARS-CoV-2 infection or an uninfected control (not recorded which). The CDR3 reads CASSQGSAGTGELFF. The CDR3 DNA follows: TGCGCCAGCAGCCAAGGGAGCGCGGGCACCGGGGAGCTGTTTTTT.